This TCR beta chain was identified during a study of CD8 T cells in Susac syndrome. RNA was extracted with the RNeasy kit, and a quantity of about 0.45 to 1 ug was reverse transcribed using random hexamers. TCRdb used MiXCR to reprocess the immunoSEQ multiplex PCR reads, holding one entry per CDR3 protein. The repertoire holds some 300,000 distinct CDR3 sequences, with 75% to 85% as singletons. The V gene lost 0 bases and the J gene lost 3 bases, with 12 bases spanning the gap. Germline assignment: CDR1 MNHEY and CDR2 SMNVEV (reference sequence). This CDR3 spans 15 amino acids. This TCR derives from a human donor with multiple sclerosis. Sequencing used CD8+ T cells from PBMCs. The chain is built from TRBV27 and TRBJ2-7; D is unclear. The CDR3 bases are TGTGCCAGCAGTTTATCTACGGGTGCCGTCTACGAGCAGTACTTC. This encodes CASSLSTGAVYEQYF.